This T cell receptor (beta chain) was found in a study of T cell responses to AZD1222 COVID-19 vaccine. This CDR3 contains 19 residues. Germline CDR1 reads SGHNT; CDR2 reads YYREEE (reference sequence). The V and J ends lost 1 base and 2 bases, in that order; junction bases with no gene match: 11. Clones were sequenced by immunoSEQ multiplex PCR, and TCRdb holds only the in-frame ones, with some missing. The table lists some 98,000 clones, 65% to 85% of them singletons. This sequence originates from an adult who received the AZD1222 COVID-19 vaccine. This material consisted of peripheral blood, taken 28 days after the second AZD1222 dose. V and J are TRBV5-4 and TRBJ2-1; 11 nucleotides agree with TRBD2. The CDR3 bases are TGTGCCAGCAGCTTGCCGGGACTAGCGGTTAGAGGGGCCTACAATGAGCAGTTCTTC. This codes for CASSLPGLAVRGAYNEQFF.